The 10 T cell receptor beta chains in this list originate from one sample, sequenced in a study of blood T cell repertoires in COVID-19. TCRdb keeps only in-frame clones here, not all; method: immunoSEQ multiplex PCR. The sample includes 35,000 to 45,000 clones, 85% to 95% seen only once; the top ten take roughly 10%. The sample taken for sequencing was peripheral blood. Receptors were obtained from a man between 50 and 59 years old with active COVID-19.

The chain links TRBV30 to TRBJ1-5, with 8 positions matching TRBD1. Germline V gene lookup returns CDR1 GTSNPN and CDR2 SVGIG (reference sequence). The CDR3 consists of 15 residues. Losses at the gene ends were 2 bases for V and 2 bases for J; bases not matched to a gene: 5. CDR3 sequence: CAWSITGGGNQPQHF. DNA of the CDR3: TGTGCCTGGAGTATAACAGGGGGGGGCAATCAGCCCCAGCATTTT. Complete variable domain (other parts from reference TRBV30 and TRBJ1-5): SQTIHQWPATLVQPVGSPLSLECTVEGTSNPNLYWYRQAAGRGLQLLFYSVGIGQISSEVPQNLSASRPQDRQFILSSKKLLLSDSGFYLCAWSITGGGNQPQHFGDGTRLSIL.

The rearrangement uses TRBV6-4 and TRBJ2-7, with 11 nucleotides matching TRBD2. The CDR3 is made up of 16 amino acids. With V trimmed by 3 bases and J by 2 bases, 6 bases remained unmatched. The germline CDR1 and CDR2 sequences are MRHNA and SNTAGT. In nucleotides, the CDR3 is TGTGCCAGCAGTGAGCCACTAGCGGGAGCGACCTACGAGCAGTACTTC. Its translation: CASSEPLAGATYEQYF.

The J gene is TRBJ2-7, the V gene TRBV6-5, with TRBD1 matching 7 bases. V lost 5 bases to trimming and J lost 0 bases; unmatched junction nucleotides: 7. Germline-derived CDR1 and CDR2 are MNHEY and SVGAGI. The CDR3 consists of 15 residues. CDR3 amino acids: CASSPRTGNSYEQYF. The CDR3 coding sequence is TGTGCCAGCAGTCCAAGGACAGGCAACTCCTACGAGCAGTACTTC.

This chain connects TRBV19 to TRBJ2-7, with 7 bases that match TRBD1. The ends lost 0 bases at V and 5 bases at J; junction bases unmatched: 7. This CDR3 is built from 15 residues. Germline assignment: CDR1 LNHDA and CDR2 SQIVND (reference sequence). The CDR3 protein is CASSIEGRGSDEQYF. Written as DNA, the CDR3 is TGTGCCAGTAGTATAGAGGGCAGGGGGTCGGACGAGCAGTACTTC. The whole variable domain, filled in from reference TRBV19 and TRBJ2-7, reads DGGITQSPKYLFRKEGQNVTLSCEQNLNHDAMYWYRQDPGQGLRLIYYSQIVNDFQKGDIAEGYSVSREKKESFPLTVTSAQKNPTAFYLCASSIEGRGSDEQYFGPGTRLTVT.

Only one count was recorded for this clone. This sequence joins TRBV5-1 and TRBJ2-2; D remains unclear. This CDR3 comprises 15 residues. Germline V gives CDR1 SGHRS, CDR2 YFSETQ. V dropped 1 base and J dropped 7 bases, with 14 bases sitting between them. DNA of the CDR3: TGCGCCAGCAGCTTGATACCCGGGTTCGGCGGGGAGCTGTTTTTT. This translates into CASSLIPGFGGELFF. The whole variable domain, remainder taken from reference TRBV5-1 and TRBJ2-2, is KAGVTQTPRYLIKTRGQQVTLSCSPISGHRSVSWYQQTPGQGLQFLFEYFSETQRNKGNFPGRFSGRQFSNSRSEMNVSTLELGDSALYLCASSLIPGFGGELFFGEGSRLTVL.

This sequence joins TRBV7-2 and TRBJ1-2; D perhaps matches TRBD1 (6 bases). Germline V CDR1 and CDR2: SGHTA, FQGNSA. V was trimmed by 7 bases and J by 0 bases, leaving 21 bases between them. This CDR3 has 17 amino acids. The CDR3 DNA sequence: TGTGCCAGCAACTCTCTACCCGGGACAAACTCTAACTATGGCTACACCTTC. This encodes CASNSLPGTNSNYGYTF. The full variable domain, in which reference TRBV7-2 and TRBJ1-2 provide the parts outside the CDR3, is GAGVSQSPSNKVTEKGKDVELRCDPISGHTALYWYRQSLGQGLEFLIYFQGNSAPDKSGLPSDRFSAERTGGSVSTLTIQRTQQEDSAVYLCASNSLPGTNSNYGYTFGSGTRLTVV.

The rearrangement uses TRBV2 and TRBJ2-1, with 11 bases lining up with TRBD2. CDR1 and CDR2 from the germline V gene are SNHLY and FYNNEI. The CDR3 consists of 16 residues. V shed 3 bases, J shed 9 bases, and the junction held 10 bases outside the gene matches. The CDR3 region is CASSDAVLAGGFEQFF. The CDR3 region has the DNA TGTGCCAGCAGTGACGCTGTCCTAGCGGGAGGTTTTGAGCAGTTCTTC.

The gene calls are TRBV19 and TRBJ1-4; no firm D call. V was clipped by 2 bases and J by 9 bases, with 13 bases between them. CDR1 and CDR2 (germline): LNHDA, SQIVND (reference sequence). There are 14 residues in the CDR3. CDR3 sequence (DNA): TGTGCCAGTAGTATACCGGGGAACGGCAAAAAACTGTTTTTT. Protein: CASSIPGNGKKLFF. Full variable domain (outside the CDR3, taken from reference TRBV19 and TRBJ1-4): DGGITQSPKYLFRKEGQNVTLSCEQNLNHDAMYWYRQDPGQGLRLIYYSQIVNDFQKGDIAEGYSVSREKKESFPLTVTSAQKNPTAFYLCASSIPGNGKKLFFGSGTQLSVL.

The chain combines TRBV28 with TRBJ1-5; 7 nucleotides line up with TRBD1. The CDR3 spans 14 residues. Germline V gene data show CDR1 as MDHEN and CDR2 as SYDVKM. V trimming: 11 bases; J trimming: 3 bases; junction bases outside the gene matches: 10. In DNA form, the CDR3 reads TGTGCCTCCATCCCAGGGGGGATCAATCAGCCCCAGCATTTT. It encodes CASIPGGINQPQHF.

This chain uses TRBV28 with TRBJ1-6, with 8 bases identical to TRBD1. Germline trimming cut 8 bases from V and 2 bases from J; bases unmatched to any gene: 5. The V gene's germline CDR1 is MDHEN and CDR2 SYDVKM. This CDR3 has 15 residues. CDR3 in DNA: TGTGCCAGCCAAACAGGGGGTACCTATAATTCACCCCTCCACTTT. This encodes CASQTGGTYNSPLHF.